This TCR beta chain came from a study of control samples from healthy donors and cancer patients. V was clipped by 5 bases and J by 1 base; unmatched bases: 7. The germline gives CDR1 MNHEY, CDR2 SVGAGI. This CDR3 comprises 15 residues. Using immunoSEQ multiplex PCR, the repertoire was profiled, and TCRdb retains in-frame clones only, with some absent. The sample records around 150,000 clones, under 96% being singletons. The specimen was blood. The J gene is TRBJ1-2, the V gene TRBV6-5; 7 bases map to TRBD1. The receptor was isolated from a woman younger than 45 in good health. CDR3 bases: TGTGCCAGCAGTCCCAGGGACAGTCTTAACTATGGCTACACCTTC. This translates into CASSPRDSLNYGYTF.